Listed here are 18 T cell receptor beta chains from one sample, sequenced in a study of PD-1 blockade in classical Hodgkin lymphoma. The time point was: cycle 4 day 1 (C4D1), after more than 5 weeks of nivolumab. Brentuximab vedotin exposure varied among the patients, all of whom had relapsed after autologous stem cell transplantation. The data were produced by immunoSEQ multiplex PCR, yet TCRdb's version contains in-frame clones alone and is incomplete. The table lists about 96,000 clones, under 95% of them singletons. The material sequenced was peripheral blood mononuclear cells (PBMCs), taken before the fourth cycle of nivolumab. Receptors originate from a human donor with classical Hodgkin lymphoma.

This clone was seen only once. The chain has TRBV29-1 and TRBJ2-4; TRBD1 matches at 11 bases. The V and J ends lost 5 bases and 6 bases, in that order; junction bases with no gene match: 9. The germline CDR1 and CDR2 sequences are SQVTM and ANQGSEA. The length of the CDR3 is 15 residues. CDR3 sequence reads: CSVCGQGALINIQYF. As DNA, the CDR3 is TGCAGCGTTTGCGGACAGGGGGCTTTAATAAACATTCAGTACTTC. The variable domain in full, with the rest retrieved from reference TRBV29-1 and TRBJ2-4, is SAVISQKPSRDICQRGTSLTIQCQVDSQVTMMFWYRQQPGQSLTLIATANQGSEATYESGFVIDKFPISRPNLTFSTLTVSNMSPEDSSIYLCSVCGQGALINIQYFGAGTRLSVL.

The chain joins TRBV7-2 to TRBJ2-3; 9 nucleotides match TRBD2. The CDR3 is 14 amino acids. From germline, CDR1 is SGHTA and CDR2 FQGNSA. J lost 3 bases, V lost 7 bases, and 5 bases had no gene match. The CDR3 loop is CASNPGLATDTQYF. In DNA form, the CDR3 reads TGTGCCAGCAACCCGGGACTAGCAACAGATACGCAGTATTTT.

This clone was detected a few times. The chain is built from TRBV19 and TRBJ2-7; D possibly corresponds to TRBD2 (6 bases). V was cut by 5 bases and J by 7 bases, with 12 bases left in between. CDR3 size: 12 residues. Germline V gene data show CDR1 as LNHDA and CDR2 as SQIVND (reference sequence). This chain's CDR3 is CASSFPGREQYF. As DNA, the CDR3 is TGTGCCAGTAGTTTCCCAGGGAGGGAGCAGTACTTC.

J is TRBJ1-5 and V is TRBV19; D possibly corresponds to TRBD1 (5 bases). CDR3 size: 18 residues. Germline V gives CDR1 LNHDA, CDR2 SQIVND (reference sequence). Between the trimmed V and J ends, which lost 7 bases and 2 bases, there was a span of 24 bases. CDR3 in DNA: TGTGCCAGTATGATAGGACCCTCAGGGAGGTACGGCAATCAGCCCCAGCATTTT. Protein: CASMIGPSGRYGNQPQHF.

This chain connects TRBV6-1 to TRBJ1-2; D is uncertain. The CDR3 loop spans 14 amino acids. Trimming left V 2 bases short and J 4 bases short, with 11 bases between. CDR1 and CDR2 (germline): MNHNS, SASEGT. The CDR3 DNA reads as TGTGCCAGCAGTGAACGGGTGGTTTTCTATGGCTACACCTTC. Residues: CASSERVVFYGYTF.

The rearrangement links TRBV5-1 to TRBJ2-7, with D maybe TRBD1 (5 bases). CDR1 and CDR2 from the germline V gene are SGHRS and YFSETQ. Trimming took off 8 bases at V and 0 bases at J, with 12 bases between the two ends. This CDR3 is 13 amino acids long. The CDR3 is CASRQGSSYEQYF. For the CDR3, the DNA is TGCGCCAGTCGTCAGGGTAGCTCCTACGAGCAGTACTTC.

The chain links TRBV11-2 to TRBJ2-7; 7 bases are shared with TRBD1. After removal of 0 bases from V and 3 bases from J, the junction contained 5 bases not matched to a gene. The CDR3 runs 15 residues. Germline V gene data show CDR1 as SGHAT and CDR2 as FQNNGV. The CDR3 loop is CASSLEGTANYEQYF. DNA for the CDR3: TGTGCCAGCAGCTTAGAAGGGACAGCTAACTACGAGCAGTACTTC.

In DNA form, the CDR3 reads TGCGCCAGCAGCCAAGAACGGGGAGGGGTCGACGGCAATCAGCCCCAGCATTTT. It encodes CASSQERGGVDGNQPQHF. The J gene is TRBJ1-5, the V gene TRBV4-1; D may be TRBD1 (5 bases). CDR3 length: 18 residues. V dropped 0 bases and J dropped 2 bases, with 17 bases sitting between them. Germline CDR1 reads MGHRA; CDR2 reads YSYEKL.

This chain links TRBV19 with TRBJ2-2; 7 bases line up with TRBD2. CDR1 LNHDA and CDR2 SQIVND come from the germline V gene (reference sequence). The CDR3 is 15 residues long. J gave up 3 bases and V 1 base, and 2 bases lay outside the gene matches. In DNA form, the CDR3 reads TGTGCCAGTAGTATAGGCGGGAGTTACACCGGGGAGCTGTTTTTT. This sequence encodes CASSIGGSYTGELFF. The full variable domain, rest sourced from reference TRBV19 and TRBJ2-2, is DGGITQSPKYLFRKEGQNVTLSCEQNLNHDAMYWYRQDPGQGLRLIYYSQIVNDFQKGDIAEGYSVSREKKESFPLTVTSAQKNPTAFYLCASSIGGSYTGELFFGEGSRLTVL.

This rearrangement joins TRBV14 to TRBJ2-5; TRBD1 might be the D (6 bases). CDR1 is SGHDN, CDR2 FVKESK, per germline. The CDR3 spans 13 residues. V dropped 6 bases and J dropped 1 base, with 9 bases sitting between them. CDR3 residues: CASRPTGQETQYF. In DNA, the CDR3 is TGTGCCAGCAGACCGACAGGCCAAGAGACCCAGTACTTC.

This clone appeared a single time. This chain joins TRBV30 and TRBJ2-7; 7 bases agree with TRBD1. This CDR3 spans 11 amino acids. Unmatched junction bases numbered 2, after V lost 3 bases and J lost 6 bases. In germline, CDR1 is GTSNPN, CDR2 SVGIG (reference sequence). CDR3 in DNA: TGTGCCTGGAGACAGGGGCTCGAGCAGTACTTC. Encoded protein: CAWRQGLEQYF.

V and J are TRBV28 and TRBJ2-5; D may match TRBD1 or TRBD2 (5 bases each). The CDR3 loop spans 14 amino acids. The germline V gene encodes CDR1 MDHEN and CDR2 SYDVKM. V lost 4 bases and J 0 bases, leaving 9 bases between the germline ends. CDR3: CASSYGANQETQYF. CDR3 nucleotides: TGTGCCAGCAGTTACGGGGCAAACCAAGAGACCCAGTACTTC.

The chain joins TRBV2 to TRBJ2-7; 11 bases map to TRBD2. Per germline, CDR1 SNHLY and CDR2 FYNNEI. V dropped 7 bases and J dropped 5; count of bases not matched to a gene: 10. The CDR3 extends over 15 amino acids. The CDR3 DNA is TGTGCCAGCATCCCCTGGGCTAGCGGGAGGCACGAGCAGTACTTC. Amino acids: CASIPWASGRHEQYF.

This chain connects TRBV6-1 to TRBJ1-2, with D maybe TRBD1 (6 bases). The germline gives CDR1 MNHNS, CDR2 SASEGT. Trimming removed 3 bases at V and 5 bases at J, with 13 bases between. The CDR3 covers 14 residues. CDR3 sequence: CASSDIRGAYGYTF. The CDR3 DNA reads TGTGCCAGCAGTGATATCAGGGGAGCTTATGGCTACACCTTC.

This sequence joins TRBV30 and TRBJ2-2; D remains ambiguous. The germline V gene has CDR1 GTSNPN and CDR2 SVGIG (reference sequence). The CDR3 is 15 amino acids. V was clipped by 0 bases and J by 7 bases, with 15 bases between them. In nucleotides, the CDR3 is TGTGCCTGGAGTGTCCGTAATCGTGCGATCGGGGAGCTGTTTTTT. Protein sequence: CAWSVRNRAIGELFF.

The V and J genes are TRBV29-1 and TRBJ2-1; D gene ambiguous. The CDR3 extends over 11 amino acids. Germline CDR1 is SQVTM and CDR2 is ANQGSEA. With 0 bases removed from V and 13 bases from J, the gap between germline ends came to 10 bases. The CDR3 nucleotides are TGCAGCGTTGAAGATCAGACACCACAGTTCTTC. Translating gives CSVEDQTPQFF.

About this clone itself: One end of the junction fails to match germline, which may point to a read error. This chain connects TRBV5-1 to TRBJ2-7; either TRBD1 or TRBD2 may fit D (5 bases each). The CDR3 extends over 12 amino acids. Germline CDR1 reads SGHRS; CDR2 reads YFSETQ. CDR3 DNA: TGCGCCAGCAGGTTGGGGGACTACGAGCAGTACTTC. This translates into CASRLGDYEQYF. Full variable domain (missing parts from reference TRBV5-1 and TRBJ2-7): KAGVTQTPRYLIKTRGQQVTLSCSPISGHRSVSWYQQTPGQGLQFLFEYFSETQRNKGNFPGRFSGRQFSNSRSEMNVSTLELGDSALYLCASRLGDYEQYFGPGTRLTVT.

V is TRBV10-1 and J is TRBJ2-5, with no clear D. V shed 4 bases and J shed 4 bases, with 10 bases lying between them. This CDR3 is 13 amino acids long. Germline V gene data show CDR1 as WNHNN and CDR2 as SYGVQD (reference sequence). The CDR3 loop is CASSGGSRETQYF. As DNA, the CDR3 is TGCGCCAGCAGTGGGGGTAGTCGAGAGACCCAGTACTTC.